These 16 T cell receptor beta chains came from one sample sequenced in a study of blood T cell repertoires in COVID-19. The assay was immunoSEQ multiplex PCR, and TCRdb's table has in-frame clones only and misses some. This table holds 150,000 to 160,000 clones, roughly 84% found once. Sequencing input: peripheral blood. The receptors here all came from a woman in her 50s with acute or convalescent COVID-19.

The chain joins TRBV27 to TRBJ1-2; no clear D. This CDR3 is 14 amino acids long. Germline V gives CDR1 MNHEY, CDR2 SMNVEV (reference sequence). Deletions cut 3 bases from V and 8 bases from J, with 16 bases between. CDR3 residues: CASSLEHAEGGYTF. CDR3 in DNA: TGTGCCAGCAGTTTGGAGCACGCCGAAGGAGGCTACACCTTC.

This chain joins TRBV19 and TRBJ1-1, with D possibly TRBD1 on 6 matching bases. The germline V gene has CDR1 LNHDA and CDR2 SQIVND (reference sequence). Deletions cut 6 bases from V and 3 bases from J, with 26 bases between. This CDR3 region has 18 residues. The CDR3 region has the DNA TGTGCCAGTAGAACTGTGGACAGAAGATTAACGAGGGACACTGAAGCTTTCTTT. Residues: CASRTVDRRLTRDTEAFF.

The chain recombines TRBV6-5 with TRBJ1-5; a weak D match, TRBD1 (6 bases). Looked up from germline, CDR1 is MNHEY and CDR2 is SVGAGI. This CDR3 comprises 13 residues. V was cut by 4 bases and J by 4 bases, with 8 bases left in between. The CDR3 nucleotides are TGTGCCAGCAGTTCCCAGGGGAATCAGCCCCAGCATTTT. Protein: CASSSQGNQPQHF.

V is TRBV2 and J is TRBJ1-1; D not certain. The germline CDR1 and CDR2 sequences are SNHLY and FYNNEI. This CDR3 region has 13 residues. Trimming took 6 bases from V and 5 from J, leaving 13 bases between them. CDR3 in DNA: TGTGCCAGCAGGGGAAGCCGGGAGACTGAAGCTTTCTTT. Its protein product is CASRGSRETEAFF.

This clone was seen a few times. CDR3 sequence: CASSQGMGTGTYSPLHF. Written as DNA, the CDR3 is TGTGCCAGCAGCCAAGGCATGGGGACAGGAACATATTCACCCCTCCACTTT. The rearrangement links TRBV4-2 to TRBJ1-6; the match to TRBD1 covers 8 bases. The CDR3 has 17 amino acids. The germline CDR1 and CDR2 sequences are LGHNA and YNFKEQ. With 1 base clipped from V and 8 bases from J, the junction kept 10 bases outside the gene matches.

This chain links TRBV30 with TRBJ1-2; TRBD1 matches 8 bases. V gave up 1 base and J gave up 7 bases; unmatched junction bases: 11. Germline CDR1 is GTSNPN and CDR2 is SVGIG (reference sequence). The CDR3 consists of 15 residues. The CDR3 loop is CAWSEVPGQAFGYTF. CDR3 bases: TGTGCCTGGAGTGAGGTCCCGGGACAGGCTTTTGGCTACACCTTC.

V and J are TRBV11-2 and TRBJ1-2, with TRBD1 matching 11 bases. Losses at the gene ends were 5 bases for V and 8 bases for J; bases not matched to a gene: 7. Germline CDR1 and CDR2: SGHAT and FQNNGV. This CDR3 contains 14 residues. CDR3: CASSRKDRGLGYTF. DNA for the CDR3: TGTGCCAGCAGCCGAAAGGACAGGGGGCTAGGCTACACCTTC.

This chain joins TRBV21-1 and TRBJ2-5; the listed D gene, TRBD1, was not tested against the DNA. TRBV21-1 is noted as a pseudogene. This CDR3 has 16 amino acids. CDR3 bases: TGTGCCAGCAGCAAATCCGGGACAGGGGGCGTAGAGACCCAGTACTTC. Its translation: CASSKSGTGGVETQYF.

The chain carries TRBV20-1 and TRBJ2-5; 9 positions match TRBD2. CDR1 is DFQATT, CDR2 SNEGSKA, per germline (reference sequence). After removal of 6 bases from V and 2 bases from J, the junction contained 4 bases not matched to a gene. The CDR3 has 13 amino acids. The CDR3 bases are TGCAGTGCAAGTCTAGCGGGGCAAGAGACCCAGTACTTC. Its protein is CSASLAGQETQYF.

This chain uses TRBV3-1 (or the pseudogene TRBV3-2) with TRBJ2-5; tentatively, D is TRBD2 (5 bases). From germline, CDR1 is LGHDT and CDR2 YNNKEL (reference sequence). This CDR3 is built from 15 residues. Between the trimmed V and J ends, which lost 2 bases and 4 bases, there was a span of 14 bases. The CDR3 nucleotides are TGTGCCAGCAGCCAACCGTACTCTAGCCGAGAGACCCAGTACTTC. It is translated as CASSQPYSSRETQYF.

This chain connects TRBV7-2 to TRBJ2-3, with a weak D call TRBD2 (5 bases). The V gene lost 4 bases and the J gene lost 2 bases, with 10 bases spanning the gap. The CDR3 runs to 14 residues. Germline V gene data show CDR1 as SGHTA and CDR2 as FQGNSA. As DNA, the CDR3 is TGTGCCAGCAGCTCCCGGGGAAACACAGATACGCAGTATTTT. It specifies CASSSRGNTDTQYF.

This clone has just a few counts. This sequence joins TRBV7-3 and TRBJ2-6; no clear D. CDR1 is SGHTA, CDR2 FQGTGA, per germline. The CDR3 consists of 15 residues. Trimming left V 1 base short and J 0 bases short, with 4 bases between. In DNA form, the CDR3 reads TGTGCCAGCAGCTTAAGGGCCTCTGGGGCCAACGTCCTGACTTTC. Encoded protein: CASSLRASGANVLTF.

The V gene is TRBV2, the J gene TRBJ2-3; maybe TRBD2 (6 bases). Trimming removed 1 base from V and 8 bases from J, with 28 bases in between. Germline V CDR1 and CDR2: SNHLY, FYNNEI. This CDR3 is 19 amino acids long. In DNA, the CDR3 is TGTGCCAGCAGTGAAGGGTCTAGCGCGACACCTTCTGCGAGGGGTACGCAGTATTTT. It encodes CASSEGSSATPSARGTQYF.

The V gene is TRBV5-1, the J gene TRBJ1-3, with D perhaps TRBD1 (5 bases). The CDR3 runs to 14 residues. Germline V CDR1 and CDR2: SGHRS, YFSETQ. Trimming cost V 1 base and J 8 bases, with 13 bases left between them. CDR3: CASSLFGQGDTIYF. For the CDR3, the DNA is TGCGCCAGCAGCTTGTTTGGGCAGGGTGACACCATATATTTT.

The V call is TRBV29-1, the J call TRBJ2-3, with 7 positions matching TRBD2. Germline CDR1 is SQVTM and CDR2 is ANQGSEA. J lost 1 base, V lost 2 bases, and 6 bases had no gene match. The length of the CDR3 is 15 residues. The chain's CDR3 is CSVELREWGTDTQYF. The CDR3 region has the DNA TGCAGCGTTGAACTGCGGGAGTGGGGCACAGATACGCAGTATTTT.

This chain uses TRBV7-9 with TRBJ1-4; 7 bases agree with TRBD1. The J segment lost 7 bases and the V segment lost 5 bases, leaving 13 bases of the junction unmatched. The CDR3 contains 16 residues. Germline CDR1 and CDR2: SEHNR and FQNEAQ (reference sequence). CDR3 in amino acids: CASSIGTRGPGEKLFF. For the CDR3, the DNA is TGTGCCAGCAGCATAGGGACAAGGGGGCCTGGTGAAAAACTGTTTTTT.